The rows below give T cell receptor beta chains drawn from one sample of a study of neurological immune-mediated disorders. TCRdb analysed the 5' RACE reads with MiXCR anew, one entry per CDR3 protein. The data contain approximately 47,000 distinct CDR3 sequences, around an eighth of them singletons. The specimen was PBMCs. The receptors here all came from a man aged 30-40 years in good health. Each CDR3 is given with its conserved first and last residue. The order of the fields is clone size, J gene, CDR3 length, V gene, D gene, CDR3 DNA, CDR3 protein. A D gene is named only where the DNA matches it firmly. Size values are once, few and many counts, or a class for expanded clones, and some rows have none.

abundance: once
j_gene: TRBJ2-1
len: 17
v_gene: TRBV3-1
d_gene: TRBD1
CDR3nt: TGTGTCTGCAGCCAAGAGGGGGCAGGACCACTGTACAATGAGCAGTTCTTC
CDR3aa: CVCSQEGAGPLYNEQFF

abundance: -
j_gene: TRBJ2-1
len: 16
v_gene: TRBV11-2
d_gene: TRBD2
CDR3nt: TGTGCCAGCAGTCCCCCGACTAGCGTCTTTTACAATGAGCAGTTCTTC
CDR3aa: CASSPPTSVFYNEQFF

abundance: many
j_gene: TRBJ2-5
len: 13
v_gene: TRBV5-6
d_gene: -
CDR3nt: TGTGCCAGCAGCAAGAGGGAAGGGGAGACCCAGTACTTC
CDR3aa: CASSKREGETQYF

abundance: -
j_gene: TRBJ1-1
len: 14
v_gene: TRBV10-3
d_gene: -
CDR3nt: TGTGCCATCAGCTCCGGGACATGGAACACTGAAGCTTTCTTT
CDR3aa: CAISSGTWNTEAFF

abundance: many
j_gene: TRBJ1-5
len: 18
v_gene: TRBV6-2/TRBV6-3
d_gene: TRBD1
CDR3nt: TGTGCCAGCAGTTACCCGCGGACAGGGGCGTATAGCAATCAGCCCCAGCATTTT
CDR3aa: CASSYPRTGAYSNQPQHF

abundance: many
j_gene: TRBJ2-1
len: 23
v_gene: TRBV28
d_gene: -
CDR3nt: TGTGCCAGCAGTTTGAATCTTTGGCCCCCCACGGGACTTACCCGAGGCTCCTACAATGAGCAGTTCTTC
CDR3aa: CASSLNLWPPTGLTRGSYNEQFF

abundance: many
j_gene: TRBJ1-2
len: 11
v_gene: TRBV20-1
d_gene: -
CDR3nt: TGCAGTGCTTGGACATCCTATGGCTACACCTTC
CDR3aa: CSAWTSYGYTF

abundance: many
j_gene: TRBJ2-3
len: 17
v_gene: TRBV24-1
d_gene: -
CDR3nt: TGTGCCACCAGTGGCCCACTCACGGGGAGTCATCCAGATACGCAGTATTTT
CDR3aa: CATSGPLTGSHPDTQYF

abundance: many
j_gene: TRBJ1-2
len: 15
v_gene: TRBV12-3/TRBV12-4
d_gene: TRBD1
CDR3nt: TGTGCCAGCAGTACGGGGACAGGGGGCTCCTATGGCTACACCTTC
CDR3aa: CASSTGTGGSYGYTF

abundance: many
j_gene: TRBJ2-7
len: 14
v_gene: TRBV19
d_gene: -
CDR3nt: TGTGCCAGTAGTATCGGTCCGGCGGACTACGAGCAGTACTTC
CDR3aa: CASSIGPADYEQYF

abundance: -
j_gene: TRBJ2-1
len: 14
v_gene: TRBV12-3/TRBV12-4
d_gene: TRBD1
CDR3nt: TGTGCCAGCAGTTCCCGACAGGGAATAAATCGGCAGTTCTTC
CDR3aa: CASSSRQGINRQFF

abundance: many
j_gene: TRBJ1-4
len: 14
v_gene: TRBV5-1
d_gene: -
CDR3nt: TGCGCCAGCAGCTCTGGAGGGGTCGGTGAAAAACTGTTTTTT
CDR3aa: CASSSGGVGEKLFF

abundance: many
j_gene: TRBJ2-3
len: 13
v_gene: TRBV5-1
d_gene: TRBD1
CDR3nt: TGCGCCAGCAGCTCAGGACAGGGGGTGGAAAAGTATTTT
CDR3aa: CASSSGQGVEKYF

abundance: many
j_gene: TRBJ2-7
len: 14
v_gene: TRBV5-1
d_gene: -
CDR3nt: TGCGCCAGCGGACAAGAGGGCCCACTGGGTGAGCAGTACTTC
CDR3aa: CASGQEGPLGEQYF

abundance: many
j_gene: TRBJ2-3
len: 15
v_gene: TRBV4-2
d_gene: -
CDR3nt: TGTGCCAGCAGCCAAGAAGGTGTCGGGACCTATACGCAGTATTTT
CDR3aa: CASSQEGVGTYTQYF

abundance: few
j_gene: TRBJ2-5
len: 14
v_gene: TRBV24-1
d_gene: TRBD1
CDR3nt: TGTGCCACCAGTGACATGGACAGGGGGGAGACCCAGTACTTC
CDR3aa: CATSDMDRGETQYF

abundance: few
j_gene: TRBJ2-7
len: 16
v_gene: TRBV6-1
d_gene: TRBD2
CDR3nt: TGTGCCAGCAGTATCCAACTAGCGGGGGGGACCTACGAGCAGTACTTC
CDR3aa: CASSIQLAGGTYEQYF

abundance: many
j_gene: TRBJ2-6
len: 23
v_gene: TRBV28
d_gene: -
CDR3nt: TGTGCCAGCAGTTCATATATTGTGGCAGGGGATAAACCCTCTGCCATTGGGGCCAACGTCCTGACTTTC
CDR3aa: CASSSYIVAGDKPSAIGANVLTF

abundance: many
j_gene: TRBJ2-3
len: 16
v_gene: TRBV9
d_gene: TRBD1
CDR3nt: TGTGCCAGCAGCGTAGAGGCACAGGGGGACGCAGATACGCAGTATTTT
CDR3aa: CASSVEAQGDADTQYF

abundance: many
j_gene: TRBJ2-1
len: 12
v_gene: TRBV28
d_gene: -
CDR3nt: TGTGCCAGCAGCCCAGGGGTGGGTGAGCAGTTCTTC
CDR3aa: CASSPGVGEQFF

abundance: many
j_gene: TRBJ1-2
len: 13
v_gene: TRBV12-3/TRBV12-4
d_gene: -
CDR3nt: TGTGTCAGCAGTAGGGGTAACGACTATGGCTACACCTTC
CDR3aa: CVSSRGNDYGYTF

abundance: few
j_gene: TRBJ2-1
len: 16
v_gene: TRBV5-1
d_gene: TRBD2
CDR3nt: TGCGCCAGCAGCTTGCCCGGGACTAGCGCCTACAATGAGCAGTTCTTC
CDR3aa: CASSLPGTSAYNEQFF

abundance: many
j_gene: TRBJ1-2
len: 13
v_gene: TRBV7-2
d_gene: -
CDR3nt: TGTGCCAGCGGACTTGGACCGGCCTATGGCTACACCTTC
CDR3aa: CASGLGPAYGYTF

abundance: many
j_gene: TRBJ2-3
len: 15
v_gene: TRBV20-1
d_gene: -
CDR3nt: TGCAGTGCTAGAGATCTTCGGCAGGGCGCAGATACGCAGTATTTT
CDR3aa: CSARDLRQGADTQYF

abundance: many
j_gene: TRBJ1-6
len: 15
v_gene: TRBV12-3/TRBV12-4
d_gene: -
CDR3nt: TGTGCCAGCAGTTCCAGGGGATCCTATAATTCACCCCTCCACTTT
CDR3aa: CASSSRGSYNSPLHF

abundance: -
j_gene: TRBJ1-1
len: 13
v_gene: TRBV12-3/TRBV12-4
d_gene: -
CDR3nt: TGTGCCAGCAGTACTGGACAGCTTTCTGAAGCTTTCTTT
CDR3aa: CASSTGQLSEAFF

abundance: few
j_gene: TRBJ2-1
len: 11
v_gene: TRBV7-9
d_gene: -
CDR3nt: TGTGCCAGCAGCGTAGGAAGCGAGCAGTTCTTC
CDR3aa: CASSVGSEQFF

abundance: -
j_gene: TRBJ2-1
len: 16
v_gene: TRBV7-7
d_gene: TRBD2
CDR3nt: TGTGCCTGCAGCGCGACTAGCTGGGGGTCCTACAATGAGCAGTTCTTC
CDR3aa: CACSATSWGSYNEQFF

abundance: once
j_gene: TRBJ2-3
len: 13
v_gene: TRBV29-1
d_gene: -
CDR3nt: TGCAGCGTTGCAGGGACGAGCACAGATACGCAGTATTTT
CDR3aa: CSVAGTSTDTQYF

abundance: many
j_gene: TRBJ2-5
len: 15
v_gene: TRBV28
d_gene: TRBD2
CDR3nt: TGTGCCAGCAGTGGGACTAGCGGGCCTCAAGTGACCCAGTACTTC
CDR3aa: CASSGTSGPQVTQYF

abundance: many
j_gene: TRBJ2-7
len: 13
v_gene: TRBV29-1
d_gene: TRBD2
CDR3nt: TGCAGCGTCGGACTAGCGGGGCCCTACGAGCAGTACTTC
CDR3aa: CSVGLAGPYEQYF

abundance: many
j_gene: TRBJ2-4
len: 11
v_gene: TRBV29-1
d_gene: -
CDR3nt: TGCAGCAGCCACTCAGGGGACATTCAGTACTTC
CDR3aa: CSSHSGDIQYF

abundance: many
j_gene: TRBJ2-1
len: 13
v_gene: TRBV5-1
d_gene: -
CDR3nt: TGCGCCAGCAGCTTGGGTATTGGCAATGAGCAGTTCTTC
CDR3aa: CASSLGIGNEQFF

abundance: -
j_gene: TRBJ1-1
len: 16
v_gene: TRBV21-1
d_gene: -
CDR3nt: TGTGCCAGCAGCAAAGGGGACAGGGAGATGATCACTGAAGCTCTCTTT
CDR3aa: CASSKGDREMITEALF

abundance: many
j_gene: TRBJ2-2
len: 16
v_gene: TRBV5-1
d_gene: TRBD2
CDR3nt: TGCGCCAGCAGCTTGGAGCTAGCGGGCCAAACCGGGGAGCTGTTTTTT
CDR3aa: CASSLELAGQTGELFF

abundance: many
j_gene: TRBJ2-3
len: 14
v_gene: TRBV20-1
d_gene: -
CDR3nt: TGCAGTGCTAGAGTTAGCGAGTTAACAGATACGCAGTATTTT
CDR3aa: CSARVSELTDTQYF

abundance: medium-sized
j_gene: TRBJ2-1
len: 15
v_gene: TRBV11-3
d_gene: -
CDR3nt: TGTGCCAGCAGCTTAAGTTCGGGGAGCCCTAATGAGCAGTTCTTC
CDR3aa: CASSLSSGSPNEQFF

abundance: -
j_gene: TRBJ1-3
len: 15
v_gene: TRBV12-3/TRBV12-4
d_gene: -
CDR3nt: TGTGCCAACAGTTTCAGGGTAACATCTGGAAACACCATATATTTT
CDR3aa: CANSFRVTSGNTIYF

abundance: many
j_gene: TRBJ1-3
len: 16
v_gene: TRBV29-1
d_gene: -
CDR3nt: TGCAGCGTTGAAGATCTTGAACACCTCTCTGGAAACACCATATATTTT
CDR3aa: CSVEDLEHLSGNTIYF

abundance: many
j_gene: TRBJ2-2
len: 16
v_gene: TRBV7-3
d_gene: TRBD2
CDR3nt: TGTGCCAGCACGGGAGGGGCTAGCAGGAACACCGGGGAGCTGTTTTTT
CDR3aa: CASTGGASRNTGELFF

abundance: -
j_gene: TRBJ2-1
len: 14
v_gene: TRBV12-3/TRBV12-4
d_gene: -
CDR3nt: TGTGCCAGCACCACCGGGGCAGGACACAATGAGCAGTTCTTC
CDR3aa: CASTTGAGHNEQFF

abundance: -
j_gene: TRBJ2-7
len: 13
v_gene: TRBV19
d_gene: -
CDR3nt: TGTGCCAGTAGTATCCCCCACGGGCTCGAGCAGTACTTC
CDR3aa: CASSIPHGLEQYF

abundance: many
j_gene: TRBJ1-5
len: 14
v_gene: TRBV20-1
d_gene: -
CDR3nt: TGCAGTGCGTGGCCCGGGGGTGGCAATCAGCCCCAGCATTTT
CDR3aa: CSAWPGGGNQPQHF

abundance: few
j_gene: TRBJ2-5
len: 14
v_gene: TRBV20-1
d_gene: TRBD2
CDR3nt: TGCAGTGCTAGTCTGACTAGCGGGCAAGAGACCCAGTACTTC
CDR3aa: CSASLTSGQETQYF

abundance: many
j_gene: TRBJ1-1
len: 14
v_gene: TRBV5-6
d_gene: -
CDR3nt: TGTGCCAGCAGCTTGGGGGCAATGAACACTGAAGCTTTCTTT
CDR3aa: CASSLGAMNTEAFF

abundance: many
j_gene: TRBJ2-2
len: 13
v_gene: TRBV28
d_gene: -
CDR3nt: TGTGCCAGCATGGTCTTAAACACCGGGGAGCTGTTTTTT
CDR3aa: CASMVLNTGELFF

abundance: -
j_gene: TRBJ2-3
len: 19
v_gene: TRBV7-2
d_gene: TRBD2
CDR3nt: TGTGCCAGCAGCTTCAACCCCACGCCGGGACTAGCGGATTCAGATACGCAGTATTTT
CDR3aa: CASSFNPTPGLADSDTQYF

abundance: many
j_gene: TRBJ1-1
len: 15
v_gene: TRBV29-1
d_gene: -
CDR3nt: TGCAGCGTTGAAGACGAACCCAAAGGGAACACTGAAGCTTTCTTT
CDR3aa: CSVEDEPKGNTEAFF

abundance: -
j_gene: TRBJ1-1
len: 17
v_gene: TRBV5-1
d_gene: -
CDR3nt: TGCGCCAGCACCTCCACCGACGGGGGGTTTGGGAACACTGAAGCTTTCTTT
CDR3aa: CASTSTDGGFGNTEAFF

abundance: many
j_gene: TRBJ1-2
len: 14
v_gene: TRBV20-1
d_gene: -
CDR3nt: TGCAGTGCTAGAGGGACAGCTTCTAACTATGGCTACACCTTC
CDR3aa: CSARGTASNYGYTF

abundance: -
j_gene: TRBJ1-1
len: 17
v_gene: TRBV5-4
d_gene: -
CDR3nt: TGTGCCAGCAGCACCCCCAGGGACGGAGATATGAACACTGAAGCTTTCTTT
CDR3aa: CASSTPRDGDMNTEAFF

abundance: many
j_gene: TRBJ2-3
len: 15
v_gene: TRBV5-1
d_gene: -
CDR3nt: TGCGCCAGCAGCTTCGAGGAATTCGGCACAGATACGCAGTATTTT
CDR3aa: CASSFEEFGTDTQYF

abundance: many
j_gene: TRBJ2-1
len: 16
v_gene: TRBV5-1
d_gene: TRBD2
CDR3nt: TGCGCCAGCAGCCAGCAACTAGCGGTCTCCTACAATGAGCAGTTCTTC
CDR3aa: CASSQQLAVSYNEQFF

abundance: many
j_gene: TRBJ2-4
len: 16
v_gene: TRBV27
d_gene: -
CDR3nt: TGTGCCAGCAGTTTATGGGGGGAGTACGGCAAAAACATTCAGTACTTC
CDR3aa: CASSLWGEYGKNIQYF

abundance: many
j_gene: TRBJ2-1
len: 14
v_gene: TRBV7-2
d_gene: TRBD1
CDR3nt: TGTGCCAGCAGCTTGGACAGGGCGCCGAATGAGCAGTTCTTC
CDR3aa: CASSLDRAPNEQFF

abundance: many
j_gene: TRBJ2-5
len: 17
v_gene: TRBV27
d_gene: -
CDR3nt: TGTGCCAGCAGTCCCCAATCCCCCGAAATTGCGGGAGAGACCCAGTACTTC
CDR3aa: CASSPQSPEIAGETQYF

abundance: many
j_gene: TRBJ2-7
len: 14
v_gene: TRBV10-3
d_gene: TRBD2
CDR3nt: TGTGCCATCAGACAACTAGCGGGAGGCGACGAGCAGTACTTC
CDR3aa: CAIRQLAGGDEQYF

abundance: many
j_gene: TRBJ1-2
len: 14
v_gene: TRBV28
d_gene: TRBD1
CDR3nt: TGTGCCAGCAGTCTAACAGGGGTGGATTATGGCTACACCTTC
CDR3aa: CASSLTGVDYGYTF